This record looks at one TCR beta chain sequence and its context. What it binds is unknown. Trimming removed 4 bases from V and 3 bases from J, with 20 bases in between. The germline CDR1 and CDR2 sequences are SGHNT and YYREEE (reference sequence). The length of the CDR3 is 16 residues. 5'RACE template switching generated TCR cDNA, adding a universal primer site and UMIs. TCRdb analysed the 5' RACE reads with MiXCR anew, one entry per CDR3 protein. The top ten clones hold about 14% of a sample with around 610,000 distinct CDR3 sequences, about 14% of them seen once. The data were obtained in a study of T cells after yellow fever vaccination. Study-wide results and limits: Some clonotypes, a small share, were shared between CD4 and CD8 compartments. Reappearance after the booster was observed for most primary-vaccination clones (96% CD4, about 91% CD8).

Sequences were derived from PBMCs, sampled on the day of the yellow fever booster vaccination. The chain combines TRBV5-4 with TRBJ2-7; TRBD2 might be the D (7 bases). This receptor was identified in a man younger than 45 who received the YFV17D yellow fever vaccine. The CDR3 nucleotides are TGTGCCAGCAGCCCGACAGGCGGGAGCGGTTTCTACGAGCAGTACTTC. Protein product: CASSPTGGSGFYEQYF.